The 21 T cell receptor beta chains in this list originate from one sample, sequenced in a study of vaccination and CD4 T cells after COVID-19. Time point denoted: late sampling 161 to 241 days after vaccination in three convalescent patients. TCRdb independently ran MiXCR on the PCR reads; one entry per CDR3 protein. There are about 30,000 distinct CDR3 sequences in the sample; 49% occur only once, and about 5.8% lies in the top ten. Sequencing used CD4+ T cells from blood, obtained about 7 months after SARS-CoV-2 vaccination. These receptors came from a human donor who had recovered from COVID-19.

The chain is built from TRBV20-1 and TRBJ2-2; 7 bases agree with TRBD1. This CDR3 region has 14 residues. CDR1 and CDR2 (germline): DFQATT, SNEGSKA (reference sequence). The junction had 7 bases not matched to a gene; V was cut back by 5 bases and J by 4 bases. The CDR3 loop reads CSAPRTGPTGELFF. The CDR3 bases are TGCAGTGCTCCGAGGACAGGCCCCACCGGGGAGCTGTTTTTT.

This chain uses TRBV7-2 with TRBJ1-5; a possible D gene is TRBD1 (6 bases). The germline CDR1 and CDR2 sequences are SGHTA and FQGNSA. The CDR3 has 16 amino acids. Trimming shortened V by 4 bases and J by 4 bases, and 17 bases separated the two germline ends. CDR3 DNA sequence: TGTGCCAGCAGCTCTGGGGGGCAGGGACGTAATCAGCCCCAGCATTTT. It is translated as CASSSGGQGRNQPQHF.

The table lists this clonotype with a few counts. This chain connects TRBV2 to TRBJ1-5; 8 nucleotides agree with TRBD1. V was clipped by 6 bases and J by 3 bases; unmatched bases: 1. Germline CDR1 SNHLY, CDR2 FYNNEI. The CDR3 is made up of 13 amino acids. In nucleotides, the CDR3 is TGTGCCAGCAGGGGACAGGCCAATCAGCCCCAGCATTTT. This gives the protein CASRGQANQPQHF.

The gene calls are TRBV24-1 and TRBJ2-5; D not resolved. CDR3 length: 17 residues. Trimming took 3 bases from V and 5 from J, leaving 21 bases between them. Germline loops: CDR1 KGHDR, CDR2 SFDVKD. The CDR3 is CATSDPAVGLGRETQYF. The CDR3 nucleotides read TGTGCCACCAGTGATCCGGCTGTGGGCCTTGGGCGGGAGACCCAGTACTTC.

In its sample, this clonotype was seen a few times. The chain uses TRBV21-1 and TRBJ2-7; the table's TRBD2 call for D was not verified on the DNA. TRBV21-1 constitutes a pseudogene. CDR3 size: 16 residues. CDR3 protein: CASSKSSSGRIYEQYF. Here the CDR3 DNA reads TGTGCCAGCAGCAAATCCTCTAGCGGGAGGATCTACGAGCAGTACTTC.

The chain employs TRBV29-1 and TRBJ2-7; D gene ambiguous. This CDR3 has 12 amino acids. Germline values: CDR1 SQVTM, CDR2 ANQGSEA. V was pared by 4 bases and J by 0 bases, with 7 bases between. CDR3 nucleotide sequence: TGCAGCGTTGGGCGTAGCTCCTACGAGCAGTACTTC. It translates to CSVGRSSYEQYF.

The V gene is TRBV18, the J gene TRBJ2-3, with a weak D call TRBD2 (6 bases). V gave up 4 bases and J gave up 6 bases, with 11 bases separating them. The CDR3 length is 13 residues. Germline CDR1 KGHSH, CDR2 LQKENI. This CDR3 is CASSRAGPDTQYF. CDR3 nucleotide sequence: TGTGCCAGCTCACGCGCGGGGCCGGATACGCAGTATTTT. Drawing the rest from reference TRBV18 and TRBJ2-3, the complete variable domain is NAGVMQNPRHLVRRRGQEARLRCSPMKGHSHVYWYRQLPEEGLKFMVYLQKENIIDESGMPKERFSAEFPKEGPSILRIQQVVRGDSAAYFCASSRAGPDTQYFGPGTRLTVL.

The rearrangement uses TRBV20-1 and TRBJ2-3; D is undetermined. The V end was cut by 2 bases, the J end by 1 base, with 10 bases between. The CDR3 is 14 amino acids. Germline V gene data show CDR1 as DFQATT and CDR2 as SNEGSKA (reference sequence). The CDR3 reads CSARPGRGTDTQYF. The CDR3 bases are TGCAGTGCTAGACCCGGACGGGGCACAGATACGCAGTATTTT.

The V and J genes are TRBV28 and TRBJ2-5; 8 bases are a match to TRBD2. This CDR3 comprises 16 residues. V lost 5 bases to trimming and J lost 2 bases; unmatched junction nucleotides: 10. Germline V CDR1 and CDR2: MDHEN, SYDVKM. The CDR3: CASSPTSGGKQETQYF. CDR3 coding DNA: TGTGCCAGCAGTCCCACTAGCGGAGGAAAACAAGAGACCCAGTACTTC.

There are a few counts of this clonotype. V is TRBV24-1 and J is TRBJ2-7, with TRBD1 matching 8 bases. Germline V gene lookup returns CDR1 KGHDR and CDR2 SFDVKD. This CDR3 is 14 amino acids long. The junction had 0 bases not matched to a gene; V was cut back by 3 bases and J by 0 bases. The CDR3 nucleotides are TGTGCCACCAGTGATACAGGGGGCTCCTACGAGCAGTACTTC. Translated: CATSDTGGSYEQYF.

V usage is TRBV6-2 or TRBV6-3 and J usage is TRBJ2-2; 8 bases line up with TRBD2. This CDR3 region has 16 residues. The junction had 6 bases not matched to a gene; V was cut back by 0 bases and J by 6 bases. Germline V gives CDR1 MNHEY, CDR2 SVGEGT. The CDR3 DNA reads as TGTGCCAGCAGTTACTCTGGCGGGAGGCAATCCGGGGAGCTGTTTTTT. Its protein is CASSYSGGRQSGELFF.

The rearrangement links TRBV24-1 to TRBJ2-5; 9 bases fit TRBD1. Germline loops: CDR1 KGHDR, CDR2 SFDVKD. The length of the CDR3 is 15 residues. The V and J ends lost 3 bases and 2 bases, in that order; junction bases with no gene match: 3. The DNA for the CDR3 is TGTGCCACCAGTGATACGGGGACAGGGCAAGAGACCCAGTACTTC. Translation gives CATSDTGTGQETQYF.

V gene TRBV7-2 combines with J gene TRBJ1-1; a weak D match, TRBD1 (6 bases). CDR1 SGHTA and CDR2 FQGNSA come from the germline V gene. The CDR3 loop spans 13 amino acids. V was shortened by 4 bases and J by 5 bases, with 11 bases between the two germline ends. This CDR3 is CASSYRGQTEAFF. The CDR3, as DNA: TGTGCCAGCAGCTATCGGGGGCAAACTGAAGCTTTCTTT.

The chain has TRBV10-2 and TRBJ2-7; 11 bases map to TRBD2. From germline, CDR1 is WSHSY and CDR2 SAAADI. The CDR3 sequence is 15 residues long. V shed 6 bases and J 0 bases; nucleotides not matched to a gene: 4. The CDR3: CASSLAGGPSYEQYF. The CDR3 DNA reads TGCGCCAGCAGCCTAGCGGGAGGTCCCTCCTACGAGCAGTACTTC.

The chain uses TRBV20-1 and TRBJ1-5; unclear D gene. Germline V gene sequence: CDR1 DFQATT, CDR2 SNEGSKA (reference sequence). Trimming removed 1 base from V and 9 bases from J, with 7 bases in between. The CDR3 has 11 residues. CDR3 region: CSARGVGPQHF. The CDR3 DNA follows: TGCAGTGCTAGAGGGGTCGGGCCCCAGCATTTT.

This sequence joins TRBV20-1 and TRBJ2-5; D not certain. Looked up from germline, CDR1 is DFQATT and CDR2 is SNEGSKA (reference sequence). This CDR3 has 14 amino acids. The V end was cut by 1 base, the J end by 5 bases, with 14 bases between. As DNA, the CDR3 is TGCAGTGCTAGAGTTATATCGATGCAGGAGACCCAGTACTTC. It is translated as CSARVISMQETQYF.

This CDR3 is CATSRDRRGRVSWNTEAFF. The CDR3, as DNA: TGTGCCACCAGCAGAGATAGGCGTGGGAGGGTTTCGTGGAACACTGAAGCTTTCTTT. The V gene is TRBV15, the J gene TRBJ1-1; D gene unclear. This CDR3 contains 19 residues. Trimming cost V 0 bases and J 1 base, with 21 bases left between them. Germline V CDR1 and CDR2: LNHNV, YYDKDF (reference sequence).

This clonotype was recorded a few times. V is TRBV20-1 and J is TRBJ2-3; perhaps TRBD2 as D (6 bases). Trimming stripped 6 bases from V and 11 bases from J, with 18 bases between. The CDR3 runs 12 residues. Germline CDR1 reads DFQATT; CDR2 reads SNEGSKA (reference sequence). The CDR3 protein is CSATESGVVQYF. The CDR3 region has the DNA TGCAGTGCAACCGAGTCGGGAGTGGTGCAGTATTTT.

This clonotype was counted a single time. The CDR3 protein is CSAMSTIPPNEQFF. The CDR3 DNA is TGCAGTGCTATGTCCACTATACCCCCCAATGAGCAGTTCTTC. The V and J genes are TRBV20-1 and TRBJ2-1; D remains unclear. Trimming left V 4 bases short and J 6 bases short, with 16 bases between. Germline assignment: CDR1 DFQATT and CDR2 SNEGSKA (reference sequence). The CDR3 is 14 residues long.

The chain combines TRBV4-1 with TRBJ2-5; D unresolved. The V gene's germline CDR1 is MGHRA and CDR2 YSYEKL. Trimming pared 2 bases from V and 2 bases from J, leaving 6 bases between. CDR3 length equals 13 residues. The CDR3 region is CASSQQMQETQYF. DNA of the CDR3: TGCGCCAGCAGCCAACAGATGCAAGAGACCCAGTACTTC.

The chain links TRBV19 to TRBJ1-1; D not resolved. Germline CDR1 LNHDA, CDR2 SQIVND (reference sequence). CDR3 length: 12 residues. Deletions cut 2 bases from V and 8 bases from J, with 9 bases between. CDR3: CASSIKGNEAFF. CDR3 DNA: TGTGCCAGTAGTATAAAAGGAAACGAAGCTTTCTTT.